These 14 T cell receptor beta chains were all obtained from the same sample, sequenced in a study of identical twins. TCRdb independently ran MiXCR on the 5' RACE reads; one entry per CDR3 protein. The sample holds about 660,000 distinct CDR3 sequences, 8% to 9% seen once. A further study also used this sample, focusing on yellow fever vaccine responses in identical twins.

The specimen was PBMCs. These receptors came from a woman aged 18-30 years in good health.

The rearrangement uses TRBV9 and TRBJ2-5, with D uncertain. This CDR3 comprises 12 residues. Deletions cut 4 bases from V and 5 bases from J, with 9 bases between. CDR1 and CDR2 (germline): SGDLS, YYNGEE. CDR3 in amino acids: CASSSSSETQYF. CDR3 in DNA: TGTGCCAGCAGCTCCTCATCGGAGACCCAGTACTTC.

This clonotype was seen repeatedly, ten times or more. The chain couples TRBV10-3 to TRBJ2-1; D is ambiguous. This CDR3 spans 14 amino acids. CDR1 is ENHRY and CDR2 is SYGVKD in the germline V gene. Trimming shortened V by 9 bases and J by 1 base, and 13 bases separated the two germline ends. The CDR3 region is CAIRIDSSYNEQFF. CDR3 bases: TGTGCCATAAGAATTGACTCATCCTACAATGAGCAGTTCTTC.

This clonotype was seen a few times. The gene calls are TRBV12-3 or TRBV12-4 and TRBJ2-7, with 10 bases aligning to TRBD1. This CDR3 contains 14 residues. V was pared by 5 bases and J by 2 bases, with 3 bases of the junction left unmatched. CDR3 loop: CASSGTGDTYEQYF. The CDR3 nucleotides are TGTGCCAGCAGTGGGACAGGGGATACCTACGAGCAGTACTTC.

This clonotype was observed a handful of times. This rearrangement joins TRBV11-3 to TRBJ2-1, with 10 positions matching TRBD1. J was trimmed by 6 bases and V by 0 bases; bases with no gene match: 5. Germline V gives CDR1 SGHNT, CDR2 YENEEA. The CDR3 runs to 16 residues. The CDR3 here is CASSLDGGQGSNEQFF. CDR3 coding DNA: TGTGCCAGCAGCTTAGATGGGGGACAGGGGAGCAATGAGCAGTTCTTC.

This clonotype showed up many times. The chain links TRBV25-1 to TRBJ2-1; tentative D call: TRBD2 (7 bases). The V end was cut by 11 bases, the J end by 9 bases, with 32 bases between. The CDR3 consists of 17 residues. Germline V gives CDR1 MGHDK, CDR2 SYGVNS. The CDR3: CARGDTTPRYIRGEQFF. Here the CDR3 DNA reads TGTGCCCGGGGGGACACGACCCCCCGTTATATAAGGGGTGAGCAGTTCTTC.

This clonotype appeared a few times. The genes are TRBV15 and TRBJ2-3; tentatively, D is TRBD1 or TRBD2 (6 bases each). Trimming stripped 4 bases from V and 6 bases from J, with 11 bases between. CDR1 LNHNV and CDR2 YYDKDF come from the germline V gene (reference sequence). This CDR3 has 13 amino acids. CDR3 loop: CATSTRRGDTQYF. CDR3 nucleotide sequence: TGTGCCACCAGCACCAGGAGGGGGGATACGCAGTATTTT.

The chain is built from TRBV12-3 or TRBV12-4 and TRBJ2-1; D tentatively fits TRBD1 or TRBD2 (6 bases each). Trimming left V 6 bases short and J 5 bases short, with 20 bases between. The CDR3 runs to 16 residues. The CDR3 here is CASSSGGGRVNNEQFF. CDR3 bases: TGTGCCAGCAGCTCCGGTGGGGGGCGCGTAAACAATGAGCAGTTCTTC.

The chain uses TRBV12-3 or TRBV12-4 and TRBJ2-1; no reliable D call. The CDR3 is 13 residues long. V gave up 1 base and J gave up 5 bases, with 6 bases separating them. CDR3 DNA sequence: TGTGCCAGCAGTTTAGGGCTCCACAATGAGCAGTTCTTC. Translated: CASSLGLHNEQFF.

The V gene is TRBV28, the J gene TRBJ2-1; D perhaps matches TRBD1 (6 bases). There are 14 residues in the CDR3. Germline loops: CDR1 MDHEN, CDR2 SYDVKM. V was pared by 2 bases and J by 8 bases, with 13 bases between. CDR3 loop: CASSLLYREYEQFF. The CDR3 coding sequence is TGTGCCAGCAGTTTACTCTACAGGGAATATGAGCAGTTCTTC.

This clonotype was observed a few times. The rearrangement uses TRBV20-1 and TRBJ2-1; D ambiguous. The CDR3 contains 17 residues. Germline CDR1 reads DFQATT; CDR2 reads SNEGSKA (reference sequence). Trimming removed 2 bases from V and 6 bases from J, with 23 bases in between. The CDR3 region is CSARISLLSSQINEQFF. The CDR3 region has the DNA TGCAGTGCTAGAATTTCCCTCTTGTCAAGCCAGATCAATGAGCAGTTCTTC.

The chain uses TRBV28 and TRBJ2-1; 8 bases map to TRBD2. V gave up 5 bases and J gave up 8 bases; unmatched junction bases: 8. The CDR3 is 14 residues long. The germline CDR1 and CDR2 sequences are MDHEN and SYDVKM. The CDR3 reads CASSPLAAHYEQFF. CDR3 nucleotides: TGTGCCAGCAGTCCACTAGCGGCACACTATGAGCAGTTCTTC. The full variable domain, its missing parts supplied by reference TRBV28 and TRBJ2-1, is DVKVTQSSRYLVKRTGEKVFLECVQDMDHENMFWYRQDPGLGLRLIYFSYDVKMKEKGDIPEGYSVSREKKERFSLILESASTNQTSMYLCASSPLAAHYEQFFGPGTRLTVL.

This clonotype was seen a handful of times. The J gene is TRBJ2-3, the V gene TRBV20-1, with D hard to call. CDR3 length equals 13 residues. Per the germline V gene, CDR1 is DFQATT and CDR2 is SNEGSKA (reference sequence). Trimming shortened V by 3 bases and J by 5 bases, and 12 bases separated the two germline ends. The CDR3 nucleotides read TGCAGTGCTAGCGGAGACGCCCGAGATACGCAGTATTTT. Its translation: CSASGDARDTQYF.

The chain is built from TRBV12-3 or TRBV12-4 and TRBJ2-7; no clear D. This CDR3 is 14 amino acids long. V lost 1 base, J lost 2 bases, and 9 bases lay in between. The CDR3 protein is CASSLEGPTYEQYF. The CDR3 DNA is TGTGCCAGCAGTTTAGAGGGCCCCACCTACGAGCAGTACTTC.

A few counts support this clonotype. The chain recombines TRBV28 with TRBJ1-6; D might be TRBD1 (5 bases). V was pared by 5 bases and J by 10 bases, with 15 bases between. The CDR3 spans 14 residues. Per the germline V gene, CDR1 is MDHEN and CDR2 is SYDVKM. The CDR3 protein is CASSAPRDGSPLHF. The CDR3 nucleotides read TGTGCCAGCAGTGCCCCCAGGGATGGCTCACCCCTCCACTTT.